The 7 T cell receptor beta chains reported below all come from one sample, sequenced in a study of vaccination and CD4 T cells after COVID-19. As for treatment: approximately nine-day PBMC culture with coronavirus spike peptide pools or control peptides (ViraFEST assay). These receptors are not linked to any known antigen. Sequence data for DNA of cultured CD4+ T cells were generated by the Oncomine TCR Beta short-read assay. TCRdb re-analysed the PCR reads in MiXCR, keeping a single row per CDR3 protein. The sample has about 13,000 distinct CDR3 sequences, over 25% seen once. The sequences come from CD4+ T cells from blood, cultured in vitro, collected before SARS-CoV-2 vaccination. These receptors were obtained from a human donor who received a COVID-19 vaccine.

CDR3 residues: CSVEEASSYGYTF. The CDR3 nucleotides are TGCAGCGTTGAAGAGGCCAGCTCCTATGGCTACACCTTC. The chain carries TRBV29-1 and TRBJ1-2; D is ambiguous. V was clipped by 0 bases and J by 4 bases, with 9 bases between them. The CDR3 is 13 residues long. Germline V gene lookup returns CDR1 SQVTM and CDR2 ANQGSEA.

This clonotype has a handful of counts. The gene calls are TRBV27 and TRBJ1-2; D is unclear. This CDR3 spans 15 amino acids. Germline CDR1 is MNHEY and CDR2 is SMNVEV (reference sequence). V lost 9 bases, J lost 0 bases, and 17 bases lay in between. As DNA, the CDR3 is TGTGCCAGTTGGAGCGCCGACTCTCCTAACTATGGCTACACCTTC. This translates into CASWSADSPNYGYTF.

The J gene is TRBJ2-5, the V gene TRBV20-1; D might be TRBD1 or TRBD2, each matching 6 bases. The germline V gene encodes CDR1 DFQATT and CDR2 SNEGSKA (reference sequence). The CDR3 covers 14 residues. V lost 1 base, J lost 0 bases, and 9 bases lay in between. The DNA of the CDR3 is TGCAGTGCTAGAGTTGGGGGGCACCAAGAGACCCAGTACTTC. It yields the protein CSARVGGHQETQYF.

CDR3 in amino acids: CASSGQGAYNSPLHF. CDR3 nucleotide sequence: TGTGCCAGCAGCGGACAGGGGGCCTATAATTCACCCCTCCACTTT. The V gene is TRBV12-3 or TRBV12-4, the J gene TRBJ1-6; the match to TRBD1 covers 10 bases. CDR3 length: 15 amino acids. The J segment lost 2 bases and the V segment lost 6 bases, leaving 1 base of the junction unmatched.

The chain employs TRBV7-3 and TRBJ1-3; D gene ambiguous. V dropped 6 bases and J dropped 4 bases, with 10 bases sitting between them. CDR1 is SGHTA and CDR2 is FQGTGA in the germline V gene. This CDR3 contains 13 residues. CDR3 nucleotides: TGTGCCAGCAGTCAAGGGCCCGGAAACACCATATATTTT. It specifies CASSQGPGNTIYF.

The chain uses TRBV5-1 and TRBJ2-3; D gene unclear. Germline V gives CDR1 SGHRS, CDR2 YFSETQ. This CDR3 spans 12 amino acids. Between the trimmed V and J ends, which lost 0 bases and 3 bases, there was a span of 2 bases. CDR3 sequence (DNA): TGCGCCAGCAGCTTGGATACAGATACGCAGTATTTT. It yields the protein CASSLDTDTQYF.

This chain joins TRBV7-8 and TRBJ2-3, with TRBD2 identical over 9 bases. The trim removed 4 bases at V and 8 bases at J, leaving 7 bases unmatched. This CDR3 contains 14 residues. Germline CDR1 reads SGHVS; CDR2 reads FQNEAQ. The CDR3 protein is CASSSRGGVGTQYF. The CDR3 DNA reads as TGTGCCAGCAGCTCGCGGGGGGGGGTCGGTACGCAGTATTTT.